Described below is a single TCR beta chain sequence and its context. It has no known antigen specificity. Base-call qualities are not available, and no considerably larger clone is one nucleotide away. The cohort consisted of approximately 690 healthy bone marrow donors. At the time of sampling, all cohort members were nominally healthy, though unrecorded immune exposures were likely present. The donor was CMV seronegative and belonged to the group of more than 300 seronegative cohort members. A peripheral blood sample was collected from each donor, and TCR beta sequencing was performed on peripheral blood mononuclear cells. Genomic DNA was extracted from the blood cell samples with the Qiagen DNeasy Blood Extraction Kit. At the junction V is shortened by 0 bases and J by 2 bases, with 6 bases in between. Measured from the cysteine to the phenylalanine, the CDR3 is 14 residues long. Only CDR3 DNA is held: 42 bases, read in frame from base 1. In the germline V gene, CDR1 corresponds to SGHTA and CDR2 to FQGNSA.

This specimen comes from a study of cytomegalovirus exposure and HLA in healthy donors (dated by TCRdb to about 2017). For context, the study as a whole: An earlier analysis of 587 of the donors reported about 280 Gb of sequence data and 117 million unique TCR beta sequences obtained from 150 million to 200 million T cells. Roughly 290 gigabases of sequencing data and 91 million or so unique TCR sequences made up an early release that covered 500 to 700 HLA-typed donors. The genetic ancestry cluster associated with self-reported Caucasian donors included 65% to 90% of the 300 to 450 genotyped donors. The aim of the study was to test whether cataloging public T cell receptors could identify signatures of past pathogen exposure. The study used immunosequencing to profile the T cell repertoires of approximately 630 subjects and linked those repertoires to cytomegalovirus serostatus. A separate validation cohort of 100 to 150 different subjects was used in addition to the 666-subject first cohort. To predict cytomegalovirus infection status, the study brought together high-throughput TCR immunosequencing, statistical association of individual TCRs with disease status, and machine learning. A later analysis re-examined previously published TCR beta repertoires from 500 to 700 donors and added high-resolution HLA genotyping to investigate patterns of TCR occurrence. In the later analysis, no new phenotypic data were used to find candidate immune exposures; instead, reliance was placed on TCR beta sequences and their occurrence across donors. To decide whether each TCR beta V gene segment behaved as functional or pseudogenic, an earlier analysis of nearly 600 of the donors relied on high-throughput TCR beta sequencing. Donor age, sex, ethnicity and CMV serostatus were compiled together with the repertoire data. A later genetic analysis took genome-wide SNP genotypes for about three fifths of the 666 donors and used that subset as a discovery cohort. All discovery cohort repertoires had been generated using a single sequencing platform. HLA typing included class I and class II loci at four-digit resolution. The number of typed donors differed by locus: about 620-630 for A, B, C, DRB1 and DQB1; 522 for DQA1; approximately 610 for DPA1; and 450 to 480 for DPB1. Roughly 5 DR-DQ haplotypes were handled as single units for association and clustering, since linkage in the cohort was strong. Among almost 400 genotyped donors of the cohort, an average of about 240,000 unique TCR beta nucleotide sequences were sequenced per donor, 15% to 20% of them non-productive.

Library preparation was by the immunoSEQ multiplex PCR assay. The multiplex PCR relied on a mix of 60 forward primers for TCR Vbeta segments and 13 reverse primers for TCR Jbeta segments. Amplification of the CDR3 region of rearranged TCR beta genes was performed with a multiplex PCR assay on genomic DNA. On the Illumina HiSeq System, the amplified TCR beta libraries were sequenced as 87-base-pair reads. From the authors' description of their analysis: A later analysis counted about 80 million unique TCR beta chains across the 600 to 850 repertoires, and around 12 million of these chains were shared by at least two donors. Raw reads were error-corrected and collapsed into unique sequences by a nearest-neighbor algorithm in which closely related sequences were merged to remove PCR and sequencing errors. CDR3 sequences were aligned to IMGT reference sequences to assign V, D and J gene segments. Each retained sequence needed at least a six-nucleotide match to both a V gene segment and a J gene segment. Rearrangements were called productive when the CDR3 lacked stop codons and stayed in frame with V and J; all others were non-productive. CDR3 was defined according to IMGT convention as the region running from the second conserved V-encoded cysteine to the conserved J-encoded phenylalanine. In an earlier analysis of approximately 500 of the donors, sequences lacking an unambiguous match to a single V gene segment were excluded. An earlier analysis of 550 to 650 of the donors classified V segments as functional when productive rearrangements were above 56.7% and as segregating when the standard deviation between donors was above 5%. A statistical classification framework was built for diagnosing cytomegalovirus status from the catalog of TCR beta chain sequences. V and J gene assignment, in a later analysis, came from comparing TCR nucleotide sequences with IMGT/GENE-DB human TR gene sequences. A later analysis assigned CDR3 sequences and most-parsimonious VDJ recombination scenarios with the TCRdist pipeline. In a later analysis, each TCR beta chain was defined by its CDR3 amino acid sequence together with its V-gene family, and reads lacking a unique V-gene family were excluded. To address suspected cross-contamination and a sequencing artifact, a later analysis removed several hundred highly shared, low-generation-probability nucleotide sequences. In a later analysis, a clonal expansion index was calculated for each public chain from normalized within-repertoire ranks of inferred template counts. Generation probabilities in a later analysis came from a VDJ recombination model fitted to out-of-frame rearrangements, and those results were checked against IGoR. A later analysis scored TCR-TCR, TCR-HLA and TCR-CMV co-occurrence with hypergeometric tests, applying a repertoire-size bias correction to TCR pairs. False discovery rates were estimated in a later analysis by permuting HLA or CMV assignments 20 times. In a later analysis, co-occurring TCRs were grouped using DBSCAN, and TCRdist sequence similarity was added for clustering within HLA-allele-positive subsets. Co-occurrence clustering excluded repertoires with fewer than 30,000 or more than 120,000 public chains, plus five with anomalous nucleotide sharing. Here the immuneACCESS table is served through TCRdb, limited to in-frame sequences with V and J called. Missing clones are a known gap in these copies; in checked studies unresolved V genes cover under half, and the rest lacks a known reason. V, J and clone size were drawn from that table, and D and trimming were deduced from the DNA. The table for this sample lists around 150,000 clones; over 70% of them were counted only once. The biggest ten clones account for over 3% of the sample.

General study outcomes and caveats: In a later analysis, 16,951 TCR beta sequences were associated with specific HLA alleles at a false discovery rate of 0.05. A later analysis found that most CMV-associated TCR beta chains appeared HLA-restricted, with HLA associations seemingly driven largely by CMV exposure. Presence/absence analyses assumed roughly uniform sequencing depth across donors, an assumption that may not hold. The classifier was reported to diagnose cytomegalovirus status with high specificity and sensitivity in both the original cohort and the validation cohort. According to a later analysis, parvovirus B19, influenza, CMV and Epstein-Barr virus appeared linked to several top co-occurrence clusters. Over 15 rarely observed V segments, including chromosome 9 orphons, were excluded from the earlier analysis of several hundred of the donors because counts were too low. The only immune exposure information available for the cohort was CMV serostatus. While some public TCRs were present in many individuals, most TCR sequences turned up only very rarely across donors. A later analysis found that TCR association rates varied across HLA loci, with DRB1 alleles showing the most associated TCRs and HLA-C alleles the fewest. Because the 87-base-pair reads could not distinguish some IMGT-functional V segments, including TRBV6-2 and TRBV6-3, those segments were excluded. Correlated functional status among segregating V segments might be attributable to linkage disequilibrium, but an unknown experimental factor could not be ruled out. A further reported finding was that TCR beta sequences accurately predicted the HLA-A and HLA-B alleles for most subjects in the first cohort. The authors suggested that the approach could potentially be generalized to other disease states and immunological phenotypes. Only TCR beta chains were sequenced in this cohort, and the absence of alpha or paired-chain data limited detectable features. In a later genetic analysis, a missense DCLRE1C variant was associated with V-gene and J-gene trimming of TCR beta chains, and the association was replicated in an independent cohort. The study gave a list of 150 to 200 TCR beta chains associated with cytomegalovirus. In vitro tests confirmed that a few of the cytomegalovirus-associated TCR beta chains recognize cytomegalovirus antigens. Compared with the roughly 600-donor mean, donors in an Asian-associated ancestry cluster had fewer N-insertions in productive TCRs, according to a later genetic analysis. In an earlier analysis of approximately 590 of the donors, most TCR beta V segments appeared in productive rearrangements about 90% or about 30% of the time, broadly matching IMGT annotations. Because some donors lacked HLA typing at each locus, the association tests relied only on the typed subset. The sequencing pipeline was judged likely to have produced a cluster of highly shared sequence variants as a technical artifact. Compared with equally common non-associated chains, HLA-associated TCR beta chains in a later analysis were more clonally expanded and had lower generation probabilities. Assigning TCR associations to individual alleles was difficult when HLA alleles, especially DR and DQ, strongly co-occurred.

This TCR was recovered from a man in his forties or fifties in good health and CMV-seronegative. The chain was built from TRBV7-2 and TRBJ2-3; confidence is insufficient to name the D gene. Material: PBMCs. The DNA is TGTGCCAGCAGCTTAGCGAAAGCCACAGATACGCAGTATTTT. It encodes CASSLAKATDTQYF.